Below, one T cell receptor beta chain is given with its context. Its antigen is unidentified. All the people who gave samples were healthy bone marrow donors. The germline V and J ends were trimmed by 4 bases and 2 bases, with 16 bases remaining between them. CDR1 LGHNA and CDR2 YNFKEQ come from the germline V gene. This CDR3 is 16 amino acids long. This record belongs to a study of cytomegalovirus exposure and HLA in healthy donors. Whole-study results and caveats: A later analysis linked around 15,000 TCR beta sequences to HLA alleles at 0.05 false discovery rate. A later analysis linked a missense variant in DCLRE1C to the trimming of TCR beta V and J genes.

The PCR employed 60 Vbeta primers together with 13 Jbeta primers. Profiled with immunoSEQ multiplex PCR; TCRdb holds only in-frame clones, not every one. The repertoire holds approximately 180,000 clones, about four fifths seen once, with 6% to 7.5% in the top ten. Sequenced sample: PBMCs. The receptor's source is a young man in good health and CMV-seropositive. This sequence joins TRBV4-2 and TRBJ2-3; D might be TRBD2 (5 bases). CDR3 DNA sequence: TGTGCCAGCAGCCGTCGGGCGGGCACCTTCACAGATACGCAGTATTTT. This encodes CASSRRAGTFTDTQYF.